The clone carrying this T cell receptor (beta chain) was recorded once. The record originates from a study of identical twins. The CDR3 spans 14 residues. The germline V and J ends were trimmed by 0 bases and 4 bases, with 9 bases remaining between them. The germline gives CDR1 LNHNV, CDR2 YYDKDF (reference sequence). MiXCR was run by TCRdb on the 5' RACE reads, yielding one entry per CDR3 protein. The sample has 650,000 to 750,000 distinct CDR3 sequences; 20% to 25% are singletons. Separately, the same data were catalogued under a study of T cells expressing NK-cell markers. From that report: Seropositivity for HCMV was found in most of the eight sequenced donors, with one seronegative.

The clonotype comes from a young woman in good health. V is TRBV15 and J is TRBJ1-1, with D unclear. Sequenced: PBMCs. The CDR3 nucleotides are TGTGCCACCAGCAGAGATCAACGGGGCACTGAAGCTTTCTTT. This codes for CATSRDQRGTEAFF.